This record looks at one TCR beta chain sequence and its context. Mismatch with germline at one junction end may stem from a read error. A sample-barcoded 5' primer and a J-beta primer mix were used in a second PCR of roughly 6 to 11 cycles. MiXCR, run by TCRdb on the 5' RACE reads, gives a single entry per CDR3 protein. The sample lists roughly 830,000 distinct CDR3 sequences; 62% were seen once. This entry comes from a study of blood T cells in healthy people across ages. Sample: blood. The TCR was taken from a young man in good health.

CDR3 region: CASSERQGGYNGQFF. The CDR3 DNA follows: TGTGCCAGCAGTGAGAGGCAGGGGGGGTACAATGGGCAGTTCTTC. This chain connects TRBV2 to TRBJ2-1; either TRBD1 or TRBD2 may supply D (7 bases each). CDR1 is SNHLY and CDR2 is FYNNEI in the germline V gene. The CDR3 loop spans 15 amino acids. Full variable domain (rest looked up from reference TRBV2 and TRBJ2-1): EPEVTQTPSHQVTQMGQEVILRCVPISNHLYFYWYRQILGQKVEFLVSFYNNEISEKSEIFDDQFSVERPDGSNFTLKIRSTKLEDSAMYFCASSERQGGYNGQFFGPGTRLTVL.